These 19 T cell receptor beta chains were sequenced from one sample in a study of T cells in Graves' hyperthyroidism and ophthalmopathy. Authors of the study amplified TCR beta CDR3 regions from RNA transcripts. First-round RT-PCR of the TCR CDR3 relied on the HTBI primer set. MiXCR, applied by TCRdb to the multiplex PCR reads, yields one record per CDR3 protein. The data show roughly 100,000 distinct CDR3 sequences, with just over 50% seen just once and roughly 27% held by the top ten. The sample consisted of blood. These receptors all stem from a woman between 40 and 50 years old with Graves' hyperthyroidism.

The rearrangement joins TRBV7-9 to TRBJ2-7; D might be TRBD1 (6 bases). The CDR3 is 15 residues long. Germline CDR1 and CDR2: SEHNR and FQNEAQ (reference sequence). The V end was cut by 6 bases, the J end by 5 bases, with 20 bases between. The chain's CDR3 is CASSPVGQRYNEQYF. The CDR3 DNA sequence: TGTGCCAGCAGTCCTGTCGGACAGCGGTATAACGAGCAGTACTTC.

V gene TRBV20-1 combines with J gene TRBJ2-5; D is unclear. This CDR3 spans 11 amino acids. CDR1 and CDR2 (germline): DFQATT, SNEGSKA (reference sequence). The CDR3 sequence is CSAGFRETQYF. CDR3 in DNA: TGCAGCGCCGGGTTTCGTGAGACCCAGTACTTC.

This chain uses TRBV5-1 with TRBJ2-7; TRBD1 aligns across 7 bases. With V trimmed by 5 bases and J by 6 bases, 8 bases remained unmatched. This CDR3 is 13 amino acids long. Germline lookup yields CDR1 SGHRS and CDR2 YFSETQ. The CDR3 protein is CASRNGQVGEQYF. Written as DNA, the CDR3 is TGCGCCAGCAGAAACGGACAGGTAGGCGAGCAGTACTTC.

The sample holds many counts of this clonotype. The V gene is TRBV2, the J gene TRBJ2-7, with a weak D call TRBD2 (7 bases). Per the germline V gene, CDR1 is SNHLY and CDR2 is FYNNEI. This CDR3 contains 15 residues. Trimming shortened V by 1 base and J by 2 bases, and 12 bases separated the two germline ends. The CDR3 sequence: CASSEEGGGTYEQYF. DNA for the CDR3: TGTGCCAGCAGTGAAGAGGGGGGGGGCACCTACGAGCAGTACTTC.

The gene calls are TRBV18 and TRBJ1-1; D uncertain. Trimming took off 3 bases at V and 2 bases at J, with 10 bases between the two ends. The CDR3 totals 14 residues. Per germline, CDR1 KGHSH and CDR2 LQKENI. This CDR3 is CASSPRSGNTEAFF. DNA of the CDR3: TGTGCCAGCTCACCCCGATCCGGAAACACTGAAGCTTTCTTT.

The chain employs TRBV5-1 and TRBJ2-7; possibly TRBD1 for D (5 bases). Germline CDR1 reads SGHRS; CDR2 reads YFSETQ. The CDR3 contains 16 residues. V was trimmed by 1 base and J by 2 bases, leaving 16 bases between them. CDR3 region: CASSLMAGPSTYEQYF. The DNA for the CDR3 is TGCGCCAGCAGCTTGATGGCAGGGCCATCGACCTACGAGCAGTACTTC.

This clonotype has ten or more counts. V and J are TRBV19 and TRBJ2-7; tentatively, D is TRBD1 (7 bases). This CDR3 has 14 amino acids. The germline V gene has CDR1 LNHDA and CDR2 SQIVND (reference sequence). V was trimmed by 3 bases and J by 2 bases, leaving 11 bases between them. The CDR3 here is CASSMPGGTYEQYF. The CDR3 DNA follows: TGTGCCAGTAGTATGCCAGGGGGGACCTACGAGCAGTACTTC.

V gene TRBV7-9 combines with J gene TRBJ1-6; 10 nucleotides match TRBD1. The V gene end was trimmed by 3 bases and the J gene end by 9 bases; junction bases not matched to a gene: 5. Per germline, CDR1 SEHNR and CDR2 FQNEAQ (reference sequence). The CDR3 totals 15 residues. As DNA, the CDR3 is TGTGCCAGCAGCTTCCGGACAGGGGGTATTTCACCCCTCCACTTT. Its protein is CASSFRTGGISPLHF.

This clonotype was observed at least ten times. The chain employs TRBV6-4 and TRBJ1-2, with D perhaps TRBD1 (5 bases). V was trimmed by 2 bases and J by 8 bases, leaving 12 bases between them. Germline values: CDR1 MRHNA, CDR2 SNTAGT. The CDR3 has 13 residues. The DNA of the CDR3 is TGTGCCAGCAGTGACGGGGCCGCAGGCGGCTACACCTTC. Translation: CASSDGAAGGYTF.

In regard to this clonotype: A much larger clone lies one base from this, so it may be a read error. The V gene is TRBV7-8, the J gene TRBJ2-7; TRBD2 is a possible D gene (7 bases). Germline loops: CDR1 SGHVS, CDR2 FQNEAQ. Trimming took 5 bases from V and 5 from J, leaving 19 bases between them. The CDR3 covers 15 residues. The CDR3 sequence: CASSDSWGGADEQYF. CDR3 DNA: TGTGCCAGCAGCGATTCCTGGGGGGGCGCAGACGAGCAGTACTTC.

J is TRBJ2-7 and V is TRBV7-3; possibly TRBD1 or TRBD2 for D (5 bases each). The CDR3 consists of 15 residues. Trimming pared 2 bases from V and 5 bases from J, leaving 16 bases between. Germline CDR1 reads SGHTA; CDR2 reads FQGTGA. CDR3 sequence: CASSLGDGVGNEQYF. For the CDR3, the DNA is TGTGCCAGCAGCTTAGGGGACGGCGTAGGGAACGAGCAGTACTTC.

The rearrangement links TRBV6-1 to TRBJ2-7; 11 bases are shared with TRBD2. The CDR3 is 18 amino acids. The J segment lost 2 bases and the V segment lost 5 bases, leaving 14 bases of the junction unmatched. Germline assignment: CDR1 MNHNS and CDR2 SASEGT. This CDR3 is CASSQGLADLRLPYEQYF. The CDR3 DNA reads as TGTGCCAGCAGTCAGGGACTAGCGGACCTTCGGCTTCCCTACGAGCAGTACTTC.

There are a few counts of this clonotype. The DNA of the CDR3 is TGTGCCAGCAGTCCGCCATGGACAACTAATCAGCCCCAGCATTTT. It yields the protein CASSPPWTTNQPQHF. The chain uses TRBV28 and TRBJ1-5, with a tentative D call TRBD1 (5 bases). CDR1 is MDHEN, CDR2 SYDVKM, per germline. V dropped 5 bases and J dropped 4 bases, with 15 bases sitting between them. The CDR3 has 15 amino acids.

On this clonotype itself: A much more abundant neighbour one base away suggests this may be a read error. CDR3 amino acids: CASSYSPGLADGSNTGELSF. In DNA, the CDR3 is TGTGCCAGCAGTTACTCGCCGGGACTAGCAGACGGATCGAACACCGGGGAGCTGTCTTTT. The gene calls are TRBV14 and TRBJ2-2; 9 positions match TRBD2. The CDR3 sequence is 20 residues long. The V gene's germline CDR1 is SGHDN and CDR2 FVKESK.

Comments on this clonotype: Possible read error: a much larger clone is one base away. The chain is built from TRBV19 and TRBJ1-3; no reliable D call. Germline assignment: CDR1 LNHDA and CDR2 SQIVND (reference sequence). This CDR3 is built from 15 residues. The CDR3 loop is CACSYTRARGNTIYF. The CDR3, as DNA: TGTGCCTGTAGTTACACCCGGGCAAGAGGAAACACCATATATTTT.

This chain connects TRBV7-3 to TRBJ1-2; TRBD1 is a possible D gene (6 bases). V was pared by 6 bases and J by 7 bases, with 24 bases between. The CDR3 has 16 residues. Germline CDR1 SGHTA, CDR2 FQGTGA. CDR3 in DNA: TGTGCCAGCAGGTCAGGGGCAGTGAGGGTGTTCCCTGGCTACACCTTC. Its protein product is CASRSGAVRVFPGYTF.

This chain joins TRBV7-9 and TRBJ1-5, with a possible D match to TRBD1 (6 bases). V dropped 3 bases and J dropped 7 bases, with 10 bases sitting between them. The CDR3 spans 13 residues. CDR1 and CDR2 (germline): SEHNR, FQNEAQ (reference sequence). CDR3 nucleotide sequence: TGTGCCAGCAGCTTGGGGGCAGGACAGCCCCAGCATTTT. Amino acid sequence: CASSLGAGQPQHF.

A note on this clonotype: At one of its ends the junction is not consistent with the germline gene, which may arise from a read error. CDR3 bases: TGTGCCAGCAGCCTAGCGGGGACAGTCTCAGGGGCAGAGACCCAGTACTTC. This translates into CASSLAGTVSGAETQYF. The chain carries TRBV7-2 and TRBJ2-5, with 9 bases fitting TRBD2. Germline V lookup: CDR1 SGHTA, CDR2 FQGNSA. The CDR3 loop spans 17 amino acids.

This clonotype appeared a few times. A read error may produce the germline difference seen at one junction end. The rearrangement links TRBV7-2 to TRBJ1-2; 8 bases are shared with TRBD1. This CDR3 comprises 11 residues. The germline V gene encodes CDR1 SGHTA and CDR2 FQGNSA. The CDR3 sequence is CASSYGQGVAF. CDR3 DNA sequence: TGTGCCAGCAGCTATGGACAGGGAGTGGCTTTC. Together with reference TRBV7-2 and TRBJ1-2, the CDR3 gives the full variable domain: GAGVSQSPSNKVTEKGKDVELRCDPISGHTALYWYRQSLGQGLEFLIYFQGNSAPDKSGLPSDRFSAERTGGSVSTLTIQRTQQEDSAVYLCASSYGQGVAFGSGTRLTVV.